The 12 T cell receptor beta chains reported below all come from one sample, sequenced in a study of blood T cell repertoires in COVID-19. Clones were sequenced by immunoSEQ multiplex PCR, and TCRdb holds only the in-frame ones, with some missing. This sample has approximately 250,000 clones; around 88% occur once, and the top ten carry 2% to 2.5%. What was sequenced was PBMCs or T cells enriched from blood (not recorded which). The receptors originated from a woman in her thirties or forties with acute COVID-19.

This sequence joins TRBV6-5 and TRBJ1-1; 8 bases are a match to TRBD1. Germline loops: CDR1 MNHEY, CDR2 SVGAGI. Losses at the gene ends were 3 bases for V and 8 bases for J; bases not matched to a gene: 2. The CDR3 spans 12 residues. The CDR3 coding sequence is TGTGCCAGCAGTTATCGGACAGGGGAAGCTTTCTTT. Its translation: CASSYRTGEAFF.

The chain combines TRBV11-3 with TRBJ2-1; D gene uncertain. The CDR3 has 15 residues. Trimming stripped 3 bases from V and 4 bases from J, with 13 bases between. Per germline, CDR1 SGHNT and CDR2 YENEEA. The CDR3: CASSLREARYNEQFF. The DNA of the CDR3 is TGTGCCAGCAGCTTGAGAGAGGCGAGGTACAATGAGCAGTTCTTC.

The V gene is TRBV5-4, the J gene TRBJ2-1, with TRBD2 identical over 10 bases. CDR3 length: 15 residues. Germline CDR1 SGHNT, CDR2 YYREEE (reference sequence). V lost 5 bases, J lost 1 base, and 3 bases stayed unmatched. Here the CDR3 reads CASRPTSGSYNEQFF. In DNA form, the CDR3 reads TGTGCCAGCAGACCGACTAGCGGGTCCTACAATGAGCAGTTCTTC.

This chain connects TRBV9 to TRBJ1-4; D not resolved. The CDR3 covers 15 residues. Germline CDR1 SGDLS, CDR2 YYNGEE. V dropped 1 base and J dropped 0 bases, with 7 bases sitting between them. CDR3 nucleotides: TGTGCCAGCAGCGTATCAGCGGCAACTAATGAAAAACTGTTTTTT. Its protein product is CASSVSAATNEKLFF.

J is TRBJ1-2 and V is TRBV3-1 (or the pseudogene TRBV3-2); D is unresolved. This CDR3 has 15 residues. Germline V gene sequence: CDR1 LGHDT, CDR2 YNNKEL (reference sequence). The V end lost 1 base, the J end lost 5 bases, and 14 bases lay between the germline ends. The CDR3 is CASSQGGDLAYGYTF. The CDR3 bases are TGTGCCAGCAGCCAAGGGGGAGACCTCGCGTATGGCTACACCTTC.

This chain uses TRBV5-1 with TRBJ1-2; no definite D call. The CDR3 length is 13 residues. The V gene lost 4 bases and the J gene lost 1 base, with 8 bases spanning the gap. The germline CDR1 and CDR2 sequences are SGHRS and YFSETQ. The CDR3 sequence is CASSPAGNYGYTF. DNA for the CDR3: TGCGCCAGCAGCCCGGCGGGTAACTATGGCTACACCTTC.

The V and J genes are TRBV10-3 and TRBJ1-3; D perhaps matches TRBD1 (6 bases). CDR3 length: 15 amino acids. V lost 4 bases, J lost 0 bases, and 10 bases lay in between. In germline, CDR1 is ENHRY, CDR2 SYGVKD. The CDR3 loop is CAISGQTGSGNTIYF. The CDR3 DNA sequence: TGTGCCATCAGTGGGCAGACAGGCTCTGGAAACACCATATATTTT.

The rearrangement uses TRBV19 and TRBJ2-3, with TRBD1 identical over 7 bases. The J segment lost 1 base and the V segment lost 6 bases, leaving 7 bases of the junction unmatched. The CDR3 has 15 residues. Germline CDR1 reads LNHDA; CDR2 reads SQIVND (reference sequence). CDR3 nucleotides: TGTGCCAGTAGCATATACAGGGGTGGCACAGATACGCAGTATTTT. Its translation is CASSIYRGGTDTQYF.

In its sample, this clone was seen once. This chain connects TRBV6-2 or TRBV6-3 to TRBJ1-1, with 12 bases that match TRBD1. The CDR3 spans 17 residues. CDR1 is MNHEY and CDR2 is SVGEGT in the germline V gene. V gave up 6 bases and J gave up 2 bases; unmatched junction bases: 10. CDR3 sequence reads: CASSNGDRGLRNTEAFF. The CDR3 DNA sequence: TGTGCCAGCAGCAACGGGGACAGGGGGCTCAGAAACACTGAAGCTTTCTTT.

The chain joins TRBV9 to TRBJ2-1; 10 nucleotides line up with TRBD1. The CDR3 is 14 residues long. V gave up 3 bases and J gave up 8 bases; unmatched junction bases: 5. From germline, CDR1 is SGDLS and CDR2 YYNGEE. DNA of the CDR3: TGTGCCAGCAGCGCGTGGGGGACAGGGGATGAGCAGTTCTTC. Protein product: CASSAWGTGDEQFF.

The CDR3 DNA reads TGTGCCACCAGTGACCCCCGGGCTAGCGGAGTCACCGGGGAGCTGTTTTTT. This translates into CATSDPRASGVTGELFF. This sequence joins TRBV24-1 and TRBJ2-2, with 7 bases aligning to TRBD2. Germline CDR1 is KGHDR and CDR2 is SFDVKD. This CDR3 contains 17 residues. Losses at the gene ends were 4 bases for V and 4 bases for J; bases not matched to a gene: 11.

The chain couples TRBV7-9 to TRBJ1-2; TRBD1 aligns across 7 bases. After removal of 1 base from V and 4 bases from J, the junction contained 12 bases not matched to a gene. The CDR3 contains 17 residues. CDR1 is SEHNR, CDR2 FQNEAQ, per germline (reference sequence). The CDR3 DNA follows: TGTGCCAGCAGCTTAGGGGGATGGGACAGCGGTCGCTATGGCTACACCTTC. Protein: CASSLGGWDSGRYGYTF.